This T cell receptor beta chain was profiled in a study of shared clonotypes between healthy human individuals. Every contributor of samples was a Caucasian grown-up residing in Nashville, Tennessee. The protocol was immunoSEQ multiplex PCR, while the TCRdb copy is restricted to in-frame clones and leaves out a portion. The sample has fewer than 650,000 clones; around 80% are singletons. V shed 0 bases and J shed 2 bases, with 9 bases lying between them. Germline loops: CDR1 MNHEY, CDR2 SVGAGI. This CDR3 is 15 amino acids long. On this clone: Its antigen is undetermined.

Whole-study results and caveats: Sampling was confined to blood; repertoires within tissues likely differ. An anticipated effect of sequencing depth on clonotype sharing among donors was recognized.

This TCR was sampled from a woman aged 40 to 49 in good health. Some clones in this sample may be carry-over from other donors' samples. Sequenced sample: PBMCs. This sequence joins TRBV6-5 and TRBJ2-3; D gene unclear. In DNA, the CDR3 is TGTGCCAGCAGTTACTCTAGGTTGTACACAGATACGCAGTATTTT. Amino acids: CASSYSRLYTDTQYF.